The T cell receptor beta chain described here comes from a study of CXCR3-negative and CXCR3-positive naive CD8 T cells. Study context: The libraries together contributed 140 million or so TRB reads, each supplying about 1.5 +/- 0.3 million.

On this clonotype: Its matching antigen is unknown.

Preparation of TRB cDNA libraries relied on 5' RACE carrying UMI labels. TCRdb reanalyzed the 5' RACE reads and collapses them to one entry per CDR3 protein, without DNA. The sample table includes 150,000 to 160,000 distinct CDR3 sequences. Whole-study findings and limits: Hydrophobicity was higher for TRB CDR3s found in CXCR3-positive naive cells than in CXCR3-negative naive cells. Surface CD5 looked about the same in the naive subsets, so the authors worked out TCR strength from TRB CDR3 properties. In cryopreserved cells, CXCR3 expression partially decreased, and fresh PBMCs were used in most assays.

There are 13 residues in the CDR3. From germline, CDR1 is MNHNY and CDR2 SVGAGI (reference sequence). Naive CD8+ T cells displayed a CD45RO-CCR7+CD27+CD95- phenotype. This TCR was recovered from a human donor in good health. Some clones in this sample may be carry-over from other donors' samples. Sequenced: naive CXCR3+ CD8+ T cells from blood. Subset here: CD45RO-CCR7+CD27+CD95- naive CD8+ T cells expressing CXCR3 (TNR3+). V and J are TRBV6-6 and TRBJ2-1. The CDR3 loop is CASSYSLYNEQFF.